Below, one T cell receptor beta chain is given with its context. Its antigen is undetermined. Trimming took 0 bases from V and 3 from J, leaving 12 bases between them. Germline V lookup: CDR1 LNHDA, CDR2 SQIVND (reference sequence). The length of the CDR3 is 15 residues. Via MiXCR, TCRdb re-called the reads, giving one row per CDR3 protein. The repertoire consists of 700,000 to 900,000 distinct CDR3 sequences, with 25% to 35% occurring once and the leading ten covering around 13%. These data come from a study of T cell repertoires in cytomegalovirus infection. Study-level information: Alongside well-studied HLA-B-restricted CMV epitopes, recently identified HLA-C-restricted CMV epitopes were also used. Public TCR beta signatures were indicative of both CMV infection and a matching HLA type.

Regarding the study as a whole: Summed frequency of public TCR beta families distinguished CMV carriers with the relevant HLA. The ex vivo response was dominated by HLA-C-restricted CMV-specific TCR beta clonotypes.

Sequencing used cultured CD8+ T cells from PBMCs, obtained from culture after CMV antigen stimulation. The receptor's source is a human donor in good health (CMV status not recorded). Some clones in this sample may be carry-over from other donors' samples. The chain employs TRBV19 and TRBJ2-7; D possibly uses TRBD1 or TRBD2 (6 bases each). The DNA of the CDR3 is TGTGCCAGTAGTATAGATGTGGGGGGCTTCTACGAGCAGTACTTC. Its translation: CASSIDVGGFYEQYF. The variable domain in full, with the rest retrieved from reference TRBV19 and TRBJ2-7, is DGGITQSPKYLFRKEGQNVTLSCEQNLNHDAMYWYRQDPGQGLRLIYYSQIVNDFQKGDIAEGYSVSREKKESFPLTVTSAQKNPTAFYLCASSIDVGGFYEQYFGPGTRLTVT.